One and the same sample provided the 10 T cell receptor beta chains below, sequenced in a study of T-cell reconstitution after alpha-beta-depleted transplantation in children. Researchers prepared the TCRbeta library using unique molecular identifiers, the study reports. TCRdb recomputed calls from the PCR reads with MiXCR, one row per CDR3 protein. The data contain almost 250,000 distinct CDR3 sequences, over 20% of them singletons. Sequenced material: PBMCs, taken before TCRalphabeta/CD19-depleted stem cell transplant. Receptor source: a girl aged 2-10 years with Fanconi anemia, due to receive a stem cell transplant.

This CDR3 reads CASSPRTYAEAFF. Written as DNA, the CDR3 is TGTGCCAGCTCACCACGGACCTACGCTGAAGCTTTCTTT. This chain connects TRBV18 to TRBJ1-1; no reliable D call. The CDR3 covers 13 residues. In germline, CDR1 is KGHSH, CDR2 LQKENI. Trimming removed 1 base at V and 6 bases at J, with 9 bases between.

This clonotype occurred many times. The rearrangement uses TRBV9 and TRBJ2-3; no clear D. The CDR3 has 16 amino acids. Trimming removed 4 bases at V and 4 bases at J, with 19 bases between. Germline assignment: CDR1 SGDLS and CDR2 YYNGEE. The CDR3 nucleotides read TGTGCCAGCAGCCCATCGAAATTCCGACTCCCAGATACGCAGTATTTT. Its protein is CASSPSKFRLPDTQYF.

About this clonotype: The junction shows a germline mismatch at one end, possibly a read error. This rearrangement joins TRBV7-8 to TRBJ2-6; possibly TRBD1 for D (5 bases). This CDR3 spans 15 amino acids. CDR1 is SGHVS and CDR2 is FQNEAQ in the germline V gene. The CDR3 protein is CASSLAGFGANVLTF. For the CDR3, the DNA is TGCGCCAGCAGCTTAGCAGGGTTTGGGGCCAACGTCCTGACTTTC.

The rearrangement uses TRBV10-3 and TRBJ2-7, with TRBD2 as a possible D gene (6 bases). The CDR3 loop spans 14 amino acids. V was shortened by 6 bases and J by 3 bases, with 15 bases between the two germline ends. Germline loops: CDR1 ENHRY, CDR2 SYGVKD. CDR3 sequence: CAISKGLLFYEQYF. In DNA form, the CDR3 reads TGTGCCATCAGCAAGGGACTTCTCTTCTACGAGCAGTACTTC.

This clonotype came up many times. V is TRBV12-3 or TRBV12-4 and J is TRBJ2-3; tentative D call: TRBD2 (6 bases). Trimming stripped 4 bases from V and 6 bases from J, with 11 bases between. CDR3 length equals 13 residues. As DNA, the CDR3 is TGTGCCAGCAGTTCCTTAGCGGTTGATACGCAGTATTTT. It encodes CASSSLAVDTQYF.

V usage is TRBV20-1 and J usage is TRBJ2-3; D is undetermined. V was trimmed by 0 bases and J by 4 bases, leaving 11 bases between them. There are 14 residues in the CDR3. CDR1 and CDR2 (germline): DFQATT, SNEGSKA (reference sequence). CDR3 residues: CSAREVPLADTQYF. CDR3 DNA: TGCAGTGCTAGAGAAGTGCCCCTCGCAGATACGCAGTATTTT.

This clonotype was counted ten times or more. The rearrangement links TRBV20-1 to TRBJ2-7, with 7 bases that match TRBD2. CDR1 is DFQATT, CDR2 SNEGSKA, per germline (reference sequence). The junction had 13 bases not matched to a gene; V was cut back by 1 base and J by 4 bases. The length of the CDR3 is 16 residues. CDR3 bases: TGCAGTGCTAGAGTACCATCTAGCGGTCAACCTTACGAGCAGTACTTC. Translated, it gives CSARVPSSGQPYEQYF.

As to this clonotype: This sequence may be a read error, since a much larger clone differs from it by one base. V and J are TRBV29-1 and TRBJ2-5, with D perhaps matching TRBD2 (5 bases). There are 14 residues in the CDR3. The germline V gene encodes CDR1 SQVTM and CDR2 ANQGSEA. V gave up 3 bases and J gave up 2 bases, with 13 bases separating them. As DNA, the CDR3 is TGCAGCGTTGAGAGGGCGAGGGTGCAAGAGACCCAGTACTTC. This sequence encodes CSVERARVQETQYF.

The V call is TRBV24-1, the J call TRBJ2-1, with a tentative D call TRBD1 (6 bases). Trimming took 5 bases from V and 4 from J, leaving 11 bases between them. Germline V lookup: CDR1 KGHDR, CDR2 SFDVKD. This CDR3 contains 14 residues. The CDR3 reads CATSGAGAYNEQFF. In DNA, the CDR3 is TGTGCCACCAGTGGGGCAGGGGCGTACAATGAGCAGTTCTTC.

The V call is TRBV2, the J call TRBJ2-5; D not resolved. Per the germline V gene, CDR1 is SNHLY and CDR2 is FYNNEI. The CDR3 totals 13 residues. Deletions cut 5 bases from V and 4 bases from J, with 11 bases between. For the CDR3, the DNA is TGTGCCAGCAGTCCTGCTAGGAGAGAGACCCAGTACTTC. Amino acid sequence: CASSPARRETQYF.